This T cell receptor (beta chain) comes out of a study of shared clonotypes between healthy human individuals (dated by TCRdb to between 2020 and 2021). The study in broad terms: Three men and two women, aged 18 to 49 years, made up the cohort. For each donor, CD4 naive and CD4 memory were each given three plates, CD8 naive was given two plates, and CD8 memory was given one plate. To estimate repertoire size and how much clonotype sharing occurs between individuals, the study deeply sequenced the blood TCR repertoires of 5 or 6 healthy adults. Libraries were prepared and TCR repertoires were sequenced by different laboratories using diverse techniques, in order to increase sequencing depth and limit assay-specific biases. Each donor's leukapheresis produced roughly between roughly 0.85 and 9.5 billion PBMCs.

In regard to this clone: The antigen this receptor binds is unknown. Base qualities are not provided; no much larger clone lies one nucleotide away.

Using the deep immunoSEQ assay, TCR CDR3 regions were amplified from genomic DNA by multiplex PCR. For each cell subset, the extracted genomic DNA was distributed evenly across all wells of several immunoSEQ 96-well plates, and each plate served as one replicate. For sorted subsets, each replicate PCR was loaded with roughly 0.2 ug genomic DNA, equivalent to about 30,000 T cell genomes. The purified libraries were quantified using a Qubit 3.0 fluorometer, sized with a Bioanalyzer 2100, and then quantified again using the KAPA Library Quantification kit. Every immunoSEQ 96-well plate was sequenced on a dedicated single-read 150-cycle Illumina NextSeq 550 flow cell. Concerning the study's data processing: Because only junctional sequences without quality scores were contained in the immunoSEQ output, filtering matching that applied to full-length reads could not be performed. To assign V/J genes and CDR3, sequences were annotated against IMGT germline references using PyIR, a Python wrapper for IgBLAST v1.9. Reads with weak V/J assignments (E-value above 1e-6), missing CDR3, stop codons, out-of-frame junctions, or ambiguous translated residues were removed. V3J clonotypes were defined as sequences sharing the same inferred V gene, J gene, and CDR3 amino acid sequence. Percentage overlap between repertoires was computed as shared unique clonotypes divided by the size of the smaller repertoire. Repertoire richness was assessed with RTK rarefaction, the Chao1 estimator, and Recon v2.1 estimates of unobserved clonotypes. OLGA was used to compute generation probabilities for all TCRbeta clonotypes that the gDNA method yielded from a few donors. In its TCRdb copy, this immuneACCESS table keeps in-frame sequences only and misses some clones. Where compared with another copy, unresolved V genes explain less than half of these, and the others have no known cause. V and J calls and clone size are copied from that table; D and trimming were computed from the DNA. The sample records about 2.2 million clones, about 92% of which are singletons. Approximately 1.7% of the sample goes to the ten largest clones.

For the CD8 naive samples, CD45RO-negative cells were positively selected for CCR7, yielding a CD45RA+CCR7+ population from which TemRA cells were excluded. Donors were healthy HIV-negative adults with no recently reported acute infections or vaccinations. Every donor was a Caucasian adult residing in Nashville, Tennessee, USA. Blood was obtained by leukapheresis, after which PBMCs were separated by Ficoll-Histopaque density gradient centrifugation and cryopreserved in liquid nitrogen vapor phase. Analytical flow cytometry was used to check the purity and quantity of each magnetically sorted T cell population. From each sorted fraction, genomic DNA was isolated and quantified by UV absorbance on a Nanodrop 2000c. Summary of the overall study and its limitations: Naive subsets generally had larger estimated clonotype richness than memory subsets. Pairwise subsampling led to the expectation that sequencing depth would affect the degree of clonotype sharing among donors. Clonotypes shared by all four sorted-subset donors showed higher generation probabilities than non-shared clonotypes. Approximately 4.8% of naive CD4, around 4% of naive CD8, approximately 2% of memory CD4, and around 0.42% of memory CD8 clonotypes were shared across a few donors. Sampling was restricted to blood, and TCR repertoires in tissue are likely to differ from TCR repertoires in blood. The small number of donors limited the genetic and exposure-history diversity represented. Even with the large sequencing depth, rarefaction of the sorted-subset datasets indicated that sequencing was incomplete.

The source of this sequence is a man younger than 30 in good health. Some clones in this sample may be carry-over from other donors' samples. Input material: naive CD8+ T cells from PBMCs. Per the publication, the cell subset or site label means: CD45RA+CCR7+.

The bases are TGTGCCAGCGTCCACGAGGGGGTTGGGGCCAACGTCCTGACTTTC. Its translation reads: CASVHEGVGANVLTF. Recombination joined TRBV7-8 with TRBJ2-6, with TRBD1 as a weak D call on 6 bases. The CDR3 numbers 15 residues from cysteine through phenylalanine. The retained sequence is limited to the CDR3, 45 bases, with the frame set at the first base. CDR1 and CDR2 are read off the germline V gene as SGHVS and FQNEAQ. The V and J ends are trimmed by 8 bases and 3 bases, leaving 14 bases between them.